The 7 T cell receptor beta chains below all came from one sample that was sequenced in a study of CD8 T cells in Susac syndrome (dated by TCRdb to the late 2010s). The library was produced with the immunoSEQ multiplex PCR assay. RNA was extracted using the RNeasy kit, and roughly 0.5 to 1 ug of the RNA was reverse transcribed with random hexamers. TCRdb reworked the public reads: Q25 trimming with fastp, MiXCR clone assembly, productive beta chains retained. Records with the same CDR3 protein are collapsed into one entry carrying the most frequent genes and DNA. The sample includes 190,000 or so distinct CDR3 sequences, with 95% observed a single time. Approximately 0.075% of the sample rests with the top ten. What was sequenced was CD4+ T cells from PBMCs. Receptors originate from a human donor with multiple sclerosis.

The V call is TRBV7-9, the J call TRBJ2-7; 8 nucleotides align to TRBD1. The CDR3 contains 14 residues. The trim removed 7 bases at V and 9 bases at J, leaving 14 bases unmatched. Germline CDR1 SEHNR, CDR2 FQNEAQ (reference sequence). In nucleotides, the CDR3 is TGTGCCAGCACCCCCGGGACAGGACTGAGTGTGCAGTACTTC. It specifies CASTPGTGLSVQYF. Combining the CDR3 with reference TRBV7-9 and TRBJ2-7 gives the whole variable domain DTGVSQNPRHKITKRGQNVTFRCDPISEHNRLYWYRQTLGQGPEFLTYFQNEAQLEKSRLLSDRFSAERPKGSFSTLEIQRTEQGDSAMYLCASTPGTGLSVQYFGPGTRLTVT.

The V call is TRBV7-2, the J call TRBJ1-4; D gene unclear. CDR1 and CDR2 (germline): SGHTA, FQGNSA. This CDR3 has 14 residues. V was shortened by 1 base and J by 0 bases, with 3 bases between the two germline ends. The CDR3 bases are TGTGCCAGCAGCTTAGGTGCAACTAATGAAAAACTGTTTTTT. Protein: CASSLGATNEKLFF. The full variable domain, completed using reference TRBV7-2 and TRBJ1-4, is GAGVSQSPSNKVTEKGKDVELRCDPISGHTALYWYRQSLGQGLEFLIYFQGNSAPDKSGLPSDRFSAERTGGSVSTLTIQRTQQEDSAVYLCASSLGATNEKLFFGSGTQLSVL.

The chain's CDR3 is CASMITGTGEFYGYTF. CDR3 bases: TGTGCCAGCATGATCACCGGGACAGGCGAGTTCTATGGCTACACCTTC. The chain links TRBV19 to TRBJ1-2; TRBD1 matches at 8 bases. The CDR3 totals 16 residues. Germline V gene data show CDR1 as LNHDA and CDR2 as SQIVND (reference sequence). V was clipped by 9 bases and J by 4 bases; unmatched bases: 16.

About this clonotype: A junction boundary mismatches the germline segment, possibly from a read error. The chain links TRBV3-1 to TRBJ2-1; D is unclear. The CDR3 extends over 13 amino acids. Germline-derived CDR1 and CDR2 are LGHDT and YNNKEL (reference sequence). In nucleotides, the CDR3 is TGTGCCAGCAGCCAAGATCGCTACGATGAGCAGTTCTTC. Its protein product is CASSQDRYDEQFF.

The V and J genes are TRBV6-1 and TRBJ2-6, with D tentatively TRBD1 (5 bases). The CDR3 extends over 17 amino acids. Between the trimmed V and J ends, which lost 6 bases and 1 base, there was a span of 16 bases. CDR1 is MNHNS and CDR2 is SASEGT in the germline V gene. In nucleotides, the CDR3 is TGTGCCAGCAGCTTTGGTTACGACAGTTCTGGGGCCAACGTCCTGACTTTC. Amino acid sequence: CASSFGYDSSGANVLTF.

The V and J genes are TRBV14 and TRBJ1-2; D is unresolved. Germline CDR1 and CDR2: SGHDN and FVKESK. V was shortened by 4 bases and J by 7 bases, with 13 bases between the two germline ends. The CDR3 runs to 13 residues. DNA of the CDR3: TGTGCCAGCAGCCGTAGGACCCGAGGTGGCTACACCTTC. Translating it yields CASSRRTRGGYTF.

V gene TRBV5-8 combines with J gene TRBJ1-2; no clear D gene. The V end was cut by 4 bases, the J end by 1 base, with 11 bases between. Germline CDR1 SGHTS, CDR2 YDEGEE. The CDR3 contains 14 residues. CDR3 residues: CASSHRGVNYGYTF. Here the CDR3 DNA reads TGTGCCAGCAGCCACCGGGGTGTTAACTATGGCTACACCTTC.